What follows is one T cell receptor (beta chain) and its context. Participants came from about two dozen US areas, aged about 18 to 95 years. The data derive from a study of blood T cell repertoires in COVID-19. Overall study: Acute-phase and convalescent COVID-19 samples originated in the United States, Italy and Spain. The cDNA or gDNA used as material had been derived from T cells, B-cell-depleted T cells, or PBMCs.

In the original analysis: By means of reference gene primer amplification, nucleated cell counts were estimated. Only in-frame clones appear in the TCRdb table, and some are missing; sequencing was by immunoSEQ multiplex PCR. V, J and clone size are taken as reported in that table, and D and trimming were inferred from the DNA itself. The sample includes 200,000 to 300,000 clones, 88% of them seen just once. Unmatched junction bases numbered 5, after V lost 7 bases and J lost 6 bases. Germline CDR1 is SNHLY and CDR2 is FYNNEI. The CDR3 runs 13 residues. The rearrangement uses TRBV2 and TRBJ2-3, with 9 bases that match TRBD2. This clonotype originated in a woman aged 40-49 years with acute COVID-19. Sequenced sample: PBMCs or T cells enriched from blood (not recorded which). CDR3: CASKLAGWDTQYF. The DNA for the CDR3 is TGTGCCAGCAAGCTAGCGGGATGGGATACGCAGTATTTT.